Each of the 30 T cell receptor beta chains below was sequenced from the same sample in a study of blood T cell repertoires in COVID-19. Sequencing was performed with immunoSEQ multiplex PCR; in TCRdb, only in-frame clones are kept and a portion is missing. Of hundreds of thousands of clones in the sample, about 85% were seen once. Sequencing input: PBMCs or T cells enriched from blood (not recorded which). These receptors originate from a woman aged 45 to 65 who had recovered from COVID-19.

The gene calls are TRBV29-1 and TRBJ1-1; TRBD1 agrees at 9 bases. J lost 1 base, V lost 5 bases, and 2 bases had no gene match. Germline CDR1 SQVTM, CDR2 ANQGSEA. The CDR3 is 13 residues long. The CDR3 loop is CSVLGQGNTEAFF. The CDR3 DNA sequence: TGCAGCGTTTTGGGACAGGGGAACACTGAAGCTTTCTTT.

The gene calls are TRBV7-9 and TRBJ1-3, with a tentative D call TRBD1 (6 bases). The CDR3 runs 15 residues. V was clipped by 4 bases and J by 0 bases, with 10 bases between them. Germline assignment: CDR1 SEHNR and CDR2 FQNEAQ (reference sequence). Here the CDR3 reads CASSSDRSSGNTIYF. DNA for the CDR3: TGTGCCAGCAGCTCGGACAGAAGCTCTGGAAACACCATATATTTT. Full variable domain (rest looked up from reference TRBV7-9 and TRBJ1-3): DTGVSQNPRHKITKRGQNVTFRCDPISEHNRLYWYRQTLGQGPEFLTYFQNEAQLEKSRLLSDRFSAERPKGSFSTLEIQRTEQGDSAMYLCASSSDRSSGNTIYFGEGSWLTVV.

A single count supports this clone. The chain is built from TRBV25-1 and TRBJ2-7; TRBD1 matches at 7 bases. This CDR3 contains 14 residues. Per the germline V gene, CDR1 is MGHDK and CDR2 is SYGVNS. V lost 3 bases to trimming and J lost 2 bases; unmatched junction nucleotides: 4. For the CDR3, the DNA is TGTGCCAGCAGTGATAGGACAGGAACCTACGAGCAGTACTTC. Amino acids: CASSDRTGTYEQYF.

The genes are TRBV19 and TRBJ1-5; D ambiguous. The CDR3 covers 15 residues. Germline CDR1 reads LNHDA; CDR2 reads SQIVND (reference sequence). Trimming removed 6 bases from V and 5 bases from J, with 17 bases in between. CDR3 sequence: CASSLRNSLYQPQHF. The CDR3 DNA is TGTGCCAGTAGCCTTAGGAACAGCCTTTATCAGCCCCAGCATTTT.

This chain connects TRBV9 to TRBJ2-2; D is possibly TRBD1 (6 bases). Germline CDR1 SGDLS, CDR2 YYNGEE. The CDR3 runs to 16 residues. V lost 0 bases, J lost 6 bases, and 15 bases lay in between. CDR3 nucleotide sequence: TGTGCCAGCAGCGTAGCCCAGGGGTTTAGGGCCGGGGAGCTGTTTTTT. Translating it yields CASSVAQGFRAGELFF.

The chain is built from TRBV11-1 and TRBJ2-5; 7 nucleotides agree with TRBD1. V lost 5 bases, J lost 0 bases, and 9 bases stayed unmatched. This CDR3 comprises 16 residues. Germline assignment: CDR1 SGHAT and CDR2 FQDESV (reference sequence). The CDR3 region is CASSPKLTGDQETQYF. The CDR3 coding sequence is TGTGCCAGCAGCCCGAAGCTAACAGGGGACCAAGAGACCCAGTACTTC.

The genes are TRBV6-5 and TRBJ2-3; D is possibly TRBD2 (5 bases). The V gene's germline CDR1 is MNHEY and CDR2 SVGAGI. Trimming took 7 bases from V and 1 from J, leaving 12 bases between them. The CDR3 has 14 residues. DNA of the CDR3: TGTGCCAGCACACGAGGGCATCGCACAGATACGCAGTATTTT. Translating it yields CASTRGHRTDTQYF.

The rearrangement links TRBV12-3 or TRBV12-4 to TRBJ1-1, with D unresolved. V was cut by 4 bases and J by 1 base, with 7 bases left in between. This CDR3 has 13 residues. The chain's CDR3 is CASSSTSNTEAFF. CDR3 bases: TGTGCCAGCAGTTCTACGTCGAACACTGAAGCTTTCTTT.

This clone was seen more than once but under ten times. V gene TRBV6-4 combines with J gene TRBJ2-3, with TRBD2 identical over 11 bases. This CDR3 is 16 amino acids long. V was clipped by 0 bases and J by 9 bases; unmatched bases: 8. Per the germline V gene, CDR1 is MRHNA and CDR2 is SNTAGT. The DNA of the CDR3 is TGTGCCAGCAGTGACTCGATTAGCGGGAGGGCAAACACGCAGTATTTT. It encodes CASSDSISGRANTQYF.

V usage is TRBV7-8 and J usage is TRBJ2-7; 7 bases match TRBD2. CDR3 size: 15 residues. J was trimmed by 6 bases and V by 3 bases; bases with no gene match: 11. The germline V gene has CDR1 SGHVS and CDR2 FQNEAQ. For the CDR3, the DNA is TGTGCCAGCAGCTTCCCGGGCGGGAGAAAGCGCGAGCAGTACTTC. It yields the protein CASSFPGGRKREQYF.

The J gene is TRBJ2-7, the V gene TRBV6-5, with 12 bases matching TRBD2. This CDR3 region has 14 residues. The V segment lost 6 bases and the J segment 2 bases; nucleotides outside the gene matches: 2. Germline lookup yields CDR1 MNHEY and CDR2 SVGAGI. CDR3 coding DNA: TGTGCCAGCAGCCTAGCGGGAGGGACCTACGAGCAGTACTTC. Translating it yields CASSLAGGTYEQYF.

This clone was detected only once. The chain carries TRBV5-1 and TRBJ2-5, with a possible D match to TRBD1 (6 bases). CDR3 length: 16 residues. V shed 0 bases and J shed 2 bases, with 14 bases lying between them. The germline V gene has CDR1 SGHRS and CDR2 YFSETQ. The CDR3 region has the DNA TGCGCCAGCAGCTTGGAACCAGGGGTTCGTCAAGAGACCCAGTACTTC. Protein sequence: CASSLEPGVRQETQYF.

A note on this clone: Other DNA sequences in this sample translate to the same CDR3. V gene TRBV18 combines with J gene TRBJ1-2, with TRBD1 matching over 9 bases. Germline V gene lookup returns CDR1 KGHSH and CDR2 LQKENI. CDR3 length equals 13 residues. The V segment lost 3 bases and the J segment 5 bases; nucleotides outside the gene matches: 1. CDR3 coding DNA: TGTGCCAGCTCACCTGACAGGGGGTATGGCTACACCTTC. Translated: CASSPDRGYGYTF. Combining the CDR3 with reference TRBV18 and TRBJ1-2 gives the whole variable domain NAGVMQNPRHLVRRRGQEARLRCSPMKGHSHVYWYRQLPEEGLKFMVYLQKENIIDESGMPKERFSAEFPKEGPSILRIQQVVRGDSAAYFCASSPDRGYGYTFGSGTRLTVV.

The rearrangement links TRBV4-1 to TRBJ2-3, with 11 bases aligning to TRBD1. The CDR3 has 15 residues. V trimming: 1 base; J trimming: 7 bases; junction bases outside the gene matches: 4. The germline V gene has CDR1 MGHRA and CDR2 YSYEKL. The CDR3 sequence is CASSQAGTGGYTQYF. Written as DNA, the CDR3 is TGCGCCAGCAGCCAAGCCGGGACAGGGGGATATACGCAGTATTTT.

The rearrangement joins TRBV28 to TRBJ2-7; 9 bases line up with TRBD2. This CDR3 contains 13 residues. Germline CDR1 and CDR2: MDHEN and SYDVKM. V lost 5 bases to trimming and J lost 5 bases; unmatched junction nucleotides: 4. The CDR3 coding sequence is TGTGCCAGCAGTCGTAGCGGGAGCAACGAGCAGTACTTC. Its protein is CASSRSGSNEQYF.

In DNA, the CDR3 is TGCGCCAGCAGCCCCGGGACAGCTAACACTGAAGCTTTCTTT. Translating gives CASSPGTANTEAFF. The chain links TRBV4-3 to TRBJ1-1; 7 nucleotides align to TRBD1. Trimming took 4 bases from V and 2 from J; bases not matched to a gene: 4. CDR3 size: 14 residues. CDR1 is LGHNA and CDR2 is YSLEER in the germline V gene.

This chain connects TRBV29-1 to TRBJ2-7; 7 nucleotides match TRBD1. Trimming cost V 3 bases and J 0 bases; bases outside gene matches: 2. Germline CDR1 is SQVTM and CDR2 is ANQGSEA. The length of the CDR3 is 13 residues. The CDR3 bases are TGCAGCGTTGAGGGGACAGTCTCCTACGAGCAGTACTTC. It codes for CSVEGTVSYEQYF.

The chain combines TRBV7-2 with TRBJ1-2, with 8 bases identical to TRBD1. Germline V gene sequence: CDR1 SGHTA, CDR2 FQGNSA. V was clipped by 4 bases and J by 7 bases; unmatched bases: 11. The CDR3 sequence is 15 residues long. The CDR3 DNA reads TGTGCCAGCAGCTCGAGACAGGGGTTATTTGGTGGCTACACCTTC. As protein: CASSSRQGLFGGYTF.

This chain joins TRBV2 and TRBJ1-1; D possibly corresponds to TRBD1 (6 bases). The V gene's germline CDR1 is SNHLY and CDR2 FYNNEI. The V gene lost 4 bases and the J gene lost 5 bases, with 14 bases spanning the gap. CDR3 size: 14 residues. The CDR3 is CASSGRGGGTEAFF. The CDR3 DNA follows: TGTGCCAGCAGTGGCAGGGGCGGTGGGACTGAAGCTTTCTTT.

CDR3 protein: CASSERPSGIIDEQFF. The DNA of the CDR3 is TGTGCCAGCAGTGAACGCCCCAGCGGGATTATTGATGAGCAGTTCTTC. This chain links TRBV6-1 with TRBJ2-1; 7 bases align to TRBD2. Looked up from germline, CDR1 is MNHNS and CDR2 is SASEGT. This CDR3 has 16 residues. V was pared by 2 bases and J by 8 bases, with 12 bases of the junction left unmatched.

About this clone itself: Other DNA sequences in the sample encode the same CDR3. The V and J genes are TRBV12-3 or TRBV12-4 and TRBJ1-5; no firm D call. The germline V and J ends were trimmed by 6 bases and 2 bases, with 5 bases remaining between them. The CDR3 spans 12 residues. CDR3 amino acids: CASRTGNQPQHF. The CDR3, as DNA: TGTGCCAGCAGAACGGGCAATCAGCCCCAGCATTTT.

The CDR3 nucleotides read TGTGCCACCAGCAGATCGCCCCAGGGGTCCCACTCCTACGAGCAGTACTTC. It yields the protein CATSRSPQGSHSYEQYF. The chain is built from TRBV15 and TRBJ2-7, with TRBD1 as a possible D gene (6 bases). The ends were cut back, 2 bases at V and 0 bases at J, with 17 bases in the middle. This CDR3 has 17 residues. In germline, CDR1 is LNHNV, CDR2 YYDKDF (reference sequence).

The rearrangement joins TRBV11-1 to TRBJ2-5; 10 nucleotides line up with TRBD2. J was trimmed by 5 bases and V by 6 bases; bases with no gene match: 6. The CDR3 runs 14 residues. The germline gives CDR1 SGHAT, CDR2 FQDESV (reference sequence). The CDR3 DNA follows: TGTGCCAGCAGTCCTAGCGGGAGAGGGGAGACCCAGTACTTC. Residues: CASSPSGRGETQYF.

CDR3: CASSPSRAGGNEQYF. The DNA of the CDR3 is TGTGCCAGCAGCCCCTCGAGGGCGGGAGGTAATGAGCAGTACTTC. This chain connects TRBV7-9 to TRBJ2-7; 8 bases fit TRBD2. This CDR3 contains 15 residues. The V gene end was trimmed by 5 bases and the J gene end by 7 bases; junction bases not matched to a gene: 13. Germline values: CDR1 SEHNR, CDR2 FQNEAQ (reference sequence).

The chain has TRBV2 and TRBJ2-3; perhaps TRBD1 as D (6 bases). Germline CDR1 reads SNHLY; CDR2 reads FYNNEI. CDR3 length: 15 residues. Trimming cost V 3 bases and J 4 bases, with 14 bases left between them. CDR3: CASSDDRQVSDTQYF. CDR3 coding DNA: TGTGCCAGCAGTGACGACAGGCAGGTATCAGATACGCAGTATTTT.

This sequence joins TRBV6-2 or TRBV6-3 and TRBJ2-7, with D possibly TRBD2 on 6 matching bases. Trimming removed 3 bases from V and 0 bases from J, with 15 bases in between. The CDR3 has 16 amino acids. The germline gives CDR1 MNHEY, CDR2 SVGEGT. The CDR3 protein is CASSYRTGSYSYEQYF. The CDR3 DNA reads TGTGCCAGCAGTTATAGAACCGGGAGTTACTCCTACGAGCAGTACTTC.

The V and J genes are TRBV5-1 and TRBJ2-7; TRBD1 matches at 9 bases. Germline CDR1 SGHRS, CDR2 YFSETQ. This CDR3 has 14 amino acids. Losses at the gene ends were 0 bases for V and 3 bases for J; bases not matched to a gene: 1. The CDR3 spells CASSLEGQGYEQYF. In DNA form, the CDR3 reads TGCGCCAGCAGCTTGGAGGGACAGGGCTACGAGCAGTACTTC.

The V and J genes are TRBV6-4 and TRBJ2-1; 7 positions agree with TRBD2. Germline V lookup: CDR1 MRHNA, CDR2 SNTAGT. This CDR3 is 16 amino acids long. Unmatched junction bases numbered 6, after V lost 0 bases and J lost 4 bases. The DNA of the CDR3 is TGTGCCAGCAGTGACTCGTCGGCTAGCGGTTACAATGAGCAGTTCTTC. Protein: CASSDSSASGYNEQFF.

This CDR3 reads CASSTLQGWTEAFF. In DNA form, the CDR3 reads TGTGCCAGTAGTACCCTCCAGGGGTGGACTGAAGCTTTCTTT. The rearrangement joins TRBV19 to TRBJ1-1; a possible D gene is TRBD1 (6 bases). Germline V gene lookup returns CDR1 LNHDA and CDR2 SQIVND (reference sequence). There are 14 residues in the CDR3. The ends were cut back, 4 bases at V and 5 bases at J, with 14 bases in the middle.

V is TRBV25-1 and J is TRBJ1-2, with a tentative D call TRBD1 (5 bases). This CDR3 region has 12 residues. Trimming took 0 bases from V and 6 from J, leaving 5 bases between them. CDR1 and CDR2 (germline): MGHDK, SYGVNS. This CDR3 reads CASSEYRDGYTF. In nucleotides, the CDR3 is TGTGCCAGCAGTGAATACAGGGATGGCTACACCTTC.